This TCR beta chain stems from a study of CD8+ T cells in alopecia areata. On the study more broadly: It was oral tofacitinib, at 5 to 10 mg twice daily, that treated patients received.

The germline V gene has CDR1 SQVTM and CDR2 ANQGSEA. This CDR3 is 13 amino acids long. V dropped 4 bases and J dropped 10 bases, with 17 bases sitting between them. Study-wide points: An increase in clonality over normal scalp was evident in lesional scalp, especially alopecia totalis/universalis.

About this clone itself: Its antigen is as yet unknown.

Sequencing used cDNA as its template, made by extracting RNA and reverse transcribing it. TCRdb keeps only in-frame clones here, not all; method: immunoSEQ multiplex PCR. This table holds roughly 140,000 clones, 45% to 55% found once. V is TRBV29-1 and J is TRBJ2-1; maybe TRBD1 (5 bases). Sequenced material: CD8+ T cells sorted from blood, taken at week 0. The sequence came from a human donor with alopecia areata. CDR3 residues: CSVVPKVRGEQFF. The DNA for the CDR3 is TGCAGCGTTGTCCCAAAAGTAAGGGGAGAGCAGTTCTTC.